These T cell receptor beta chains were read from a single sample in a study of T cell repertoires in cytomegalovirus infection. TCRdb re-called the reads through MiXCR, storing one row per CDR3 protein. Of about 740,000 distinct CDR3 sequences in the sample, 35% to 45% were seen once. Sequenced material: PBMCs. The receptors derive from a human donor in good health (CMV status not recorded). Some clones in this sample may be carry-over from other donors' samples. The CDR3 runs from the conserved cysteine through the conserved F or W. A D gene is named only where the DNA matches it firmly. The size field is filled for only some rows; it gives once, few, many or a size class.

>TRBV7-6|many|TRBJ2-7|TRBD1
TGTGCCAGCAGCTTAGTCCCAGGGACAGGGTTATACGAGCAGTACTTC
CASSLVPGTGLYEQYF
>TRBV5-5|-|TRBJ1-1|-
TGTGCCAGCAGCCGTTCAATCCAGAGGGCAGGGGATGGGGGCACTGAAGCTTTCTTT
CASSRSIQRAGDGGTEAFF
>TRBV5-1|-|TRBJ1-2|-
TGCGCCAGCAGACGAGAATCGGACGGTCTCTATGGCTACACCTTC
CASRRESDGLYGYTF
>TRBV12-3/TRBV12-4|-|TRBJ1-2|-
TGTGCCAGCAGGAGAACAGATATTGCCTATGGCTACACCTTC
CASRRTDIAYGYTF
>TRBV20-1|-|TRBJ2-3|-
TGCAGTGCTAGCTCTGGGGGTCGGGATACGCAGTATTTT
CSASSGGRDTQYF
>TRBV7-6|few|TRBJ1-4|-
TGTGCCAGCAGCTTAGCCGGGGTTGAGGGGGAAAAACTGTTTTTT
CASSLAGVEGEKLFF
>TRBV5-5|few|TRBJ2-1|TRBD2
TGTGCCAGCAGCTTGGTAGCGGGAAGTGGAAATGAGCAGTTCTTC
CASSLVAGSGNEQFF
>TRBV7-2|many|TRBJ2-1|-
TGTGCCAGCAGCTTAGTTCCGGGAGTGGACAATGAGCAGTTCTTC
CASSLVPGVDNEQFF
>TRBV7-2|-|TRBJ2-5|TRBD2
TGTGCCAGCAGCTTATCTAGCGGGAAACAAGAGACCCAGTACTTC
CASSLSSGKQETQYF
>TRBV7-6|-|TRBJ2-3|-
TGTGCCAGCAGCTCCCGGGGCTGGGGTCCCACAGATACGCAGTATTTT
CASSSRGWGPTDTQYF
>TRBV7-9|-|TRBJ1-4|TRBD1
TGTGCCAGCAGCTTACGGACAGGAGGGGCTAATGAAAAACTGTTTTTT
CASSLRTGGANEKLFF
>TRBV6-4|-|TRBJ1-2|TRBD1
TGTGCCCCGAAGGACAGGGACTATGGCTACACCTTC
CAPKDRDYGYTF
>TRBV19|-|TRBJ2-7|TRBD1
TGTGCCAGTAGTATGCTGGGGACAGGGGAGGAGCAGTACTTC
CASSMLGTGEEQYF
>TRBV7-8|many|TRBJ1-4|-
TGTGCCAGCAGCGCAGGGTGGGCAACTAATGAAAAACTGTTTTTT
CASSAGWATNEKLFF
>TRBV6-1|-|TRBJ2-7|-
TGTGCCACCCACTGGGGGAGCTACGAGCAGTACTTC
CATHWGSYEQYF
>TRBV24-1|once|TRBJ2-1|TRBD1
TGTGCCACCAGTGATCGATCCGGGACAGGGGGGGCCAATGAGCAGTTCTTC
CATSDRSGTGGANEQFF
>TRBV28|-|TRBJ1-6|-
TGTGCCCGCAGATACTACAGGGAGGGGTCACCCCTCCACTTT
CARRYYREGSPLHF
>TRBV7-2|-|TRBJ1-6|-
TGTGCCAGCAGCTTAAGAACGGGGTCGGATAATGCACCCCTCCACTTT
CASSLRTGSDNAPLHF
>TRBV19|-|TRBJ1-2|TRBD1
TGTGCCAGTATGAGGGGGACAGGGGGCTTCGTAAACTATGGCTACACCTTC
CASMRGTGGFVNYGYTF
>TRBV28|many|TRBJ1-2|-
TGTGCCAGCAGCCCGAGGACGCCTGGCTATGGCTACACCTTC
CASSPRTPGYGYTF
>TRBV11-2|few|TRBJ2-7|TRBD1
TGTGCCAGCAGCTGGGGACAGACGGGCGAGCAGTACTTC
CASSWGQTGEQYF
>TRBV6-6|-|TRBJ2-2|-
TGTGCCAGCAGTGGTCAGGGAGCTGTCGGGGAGCTGTTTTTT
CASSGQGAVGELFF
>TRBV6-1|few|TRBJ2-1|TRBD2
TGTGCCAGCAGTCGAAGCGGGATTCAGGGCAATGAGCAGTTCTTC
CASSRSGIQGNEQFF